This entry describes one T cell receptor beta chain. This sample is drawn from a study of Ad26.COV2.S vaccination and SARS-CoV-2 variants. Between the trimmed V and J ends, which lost 7 bases and 5 bases, there was a span of 5 bases. Per germline, CDR1 SQVTM and CDR2 ANQGSEA. This CDR3 comprises 10 residues. The assay was immunoSEQ multiplex PCR, and TCRdb's table has in-frame clones only and misses some. The sample gives about 470,000 clones, about 90% of which show up once; less than 4.5% is in the top ten. Treatment given: around 19 received Ad26.COV2.S at low or high dose, single or two shots; five or six received placebo; per-sample allocation not given. Material that was analyzed had been drawn on day 63 after the first vaccine or placebo injection.

The sequence was collected from a person aged 18-65 years who received the Ad26.COV2.S COVID-19 vaccine or a placebo. Here the sequenced sample was peripheral blood, taken in a trial of Ad26.COV2.S vaccine versus placebo. The gene calls are TRBV29-1 and TRBJ2-2; no reliable D call. The DNA of the CDR3 is TGCAGCGCCCAGACCGGGGAGCTGTTTTTT. Its translation: CSAQTGELFF.